This T cell receptor (beta chain) derives from a study of shared clonotypes between healthy human individuals. The protocol was immunoSEQ multiplex PCR, while the TCRdb copy is restricted to in-frame clones and leaves out a portion. Of about 1.1 million clones listed, about 80% are singletons. The CDR3 sequence is 14 residues long. Germline V gives CDR1 SNHLY, CDR2 FYNNEI. Unmatched junction bases numbered 6, after V lost 7 bases and J lost 3 bases. This sequence joins TRBV2 and TRBJ1-1; TRBD1 agrees at 9 bases. The sequence was obtained from a man between 18 and 29 years old in good health. Some clones in this sample may be carry-over from other donors' samples. The specimen was memory CD4+ T cells from PBMCs. Subset described: CD45RA-negative fraction. CDR3 sequence: CASIRDREYTEAFF. The CDR3 coding sequence is TGTGCCAGCATCCGGGACAGGGAATACACTGAAGCTTTCTTT.